The rows below give T cell receptor beta chains drawn from one sample of a study of CD8+ T cells in alopecia areata. Method: immunoSEQ multiplex PCR; TCRdb's copy keeps in-frame clones and lacks some. This table has about 69,000 clones, 55% to 65% appearing once. The material sequenced was CD8+ T cells sorted from blood, taken at week 0. These receptors all come from a human donor with alopecia areata. The CDR3 runs from the conserved cysteine through the conserved F or W. Fields, in order: V gene, clone size, J gene, D gene, CDR3 protein, CDR3 DNA. D genes are given only for firm matches. Clone sizes are given selectively: once, few, many, or a class where the clone is expanded.

TRBV13	NA	TRBJ2-7	NA	CASSLEGGINEQYF	TGTGCCAGCAGCTTAGAGGGGGGAATCAACGAGCAGTACTTC
TRBV4-3	NA	TRBJ2-7	NA	CASSQDFRGPSYEQYF	TGCGCCAGCAGCCAAGATTTTCGCGGGCCGAGCTACGAGCAGTACTTC
TRBV19	few	TRBJ2-1	TRBD2	CASTTSGSAYNEQFF	TGTGCCAGTACCACTAGCGGGAGCGCCTACAATGAGCAGTTCTTC
TRBV29-1	NA	TRBJ2-2	NA	CSGITWAGELFF	TGCAGCGGAATAACATGGGCCGGGGAGCTGTTTTTT
TRBV6-5	NA	TRBJ2-7	NA	CASSPPGVPYEQYF	TGTGCCAGCAGTCCCCCCGGAGTCCCCTACGAGCAGTACTTC
TRBV29-1	NA	TRBJ2-7	NA	CSVLDSYEQYF	TGCAGCGTCTTGGACAGCTACGAGCAGTACTTC
TRBV19	NA	TRBJ2-1	TRBD2	CASSTSGGAVNEQFF	TGTGCCAGTAGTACCAGCGGGGGGGCGGTCAATGAGCAGTTCTTC
TRBV6-1	NA	TRBJ2-1	NA	CASSEARGRYNEQFF	TGTGCCAGCAGTGAAGCACGGGGGCGATACAATGAGCAGTTCTTC
TRBV29-1	NA	TRBJ2-1	TRBD2	CSVEGLAVYEQFF	TGCAGCGTTGAAGGACTAGCTGTCTATGAGCAGTTCTTC
TRBV25-1	NA	TRBJ1-5	TRBD1	CASSEGTVSNQPQHF	TGTGCCAGCAGTGAGGGGACAGTCAGCAATCAGCCCCAGCATTTT
TRBV4-1	NA	TRBJ2-4	TRBD2	CASSHLGLAALEAKNIQYF	TGCGCCAGCAGCCACCTGGGACTAGCGGCCCTAGAAGCCAAAAACATTCAGTACTTC
TRBV27	NA	TRBJ2-7	TRBD2	CASSLAGGPNEQYF	TGTGCCAGCAGTTTAGCGGGGGGGCCCAACGAGCAGTACTTC
TRBV9	NA	TRBJ1-1	TRBD1	CASSGFDRGPEAFF	TGTGCCAGCAGCGGCTTTGACAGGGGGCCTGAAGCTTTCTTT
TRBV29-1	NA	TRBJ2-7	NA	CSVEGPGSSYEQYF	TGCAGCGTTGAGGGGCCGGGCAGCTCCTACGAGCAGTACTTC
TRBV30	NA	TRBJ2-5	TRBD2	CAWSFSSGRETQYF	TGTGCCTGGAGTTTTTCTAGCGGACGTGAGACCCAGTACTTC
TRBV27	NA	TRBJ2-1	NA	CASSPPPLALPRNEQFF	TGTGCCAGCAGCCCCCCTCCCCTAGCCCTCCCCCGGAATGAGCAGTTCTTC
TRBV6-6	NA	TRBJ1-5	NA	CASSSGTPNQPQHF	TGTGCCAGCAGCAGCGGGACACCCAATCAGCCCCAGCATTTT
TRBV4-3	NA	TRBJ2-1	TRBD1	CASSDRGNEQFF	TGCGCCAGCTCCGACAGGGGCAATGAGCAGTTCTTC
TRBV28	NA	TRBJ2-2	NA	CASSLRAIGELFF	TGTGCCAGCAGTTTAAGGGCGATCGGGGAGCTGTTTTTT
TRBV2	NA	TRBJ2-1	NA	CASSEATGTLASSYNEQFF	TGTGCCAGCAGTGAAGCAACCGGCACCTTAGCGAGCTCCTACAATGAGCAGTTCTTC
TRBV20-1	few	TRBJ1-2	NA	CSALQGNGYTF	TGCAGTGCCCTACAGGGAAATGGCTACACCTTC
TRBV30	NA	TRBJ2-7	NA	CAWSQGPYEQYF	TGTGCCTGGAGCCAAGGCCCTTACGAGCAGTACTTC